Reported below is one T cell receptor beta chain. Germline CDR1 is LGHDT and CDR2 is YNNKEL (reference sequence). V gave up 3 bases and J gave up 3 bases; unmatched junction bases: 6. The CDR3 is made up of 15 amino acids. The entry originates in a study of blood T cell repertoires in COVID-19. As for the study in general: Samples representing acute and convalescent COVID-19 were sourced from the United States, Italy and Spain. From T cells, B-cell-depleted T cells, or PBMCs came the material, which was cDNA or gDNA.

Per the original methods: Scientists estimated how many nucleated cells there were by amplifying reference gene primers. Sequencing used immunoSEQ multiplex PCR; TCRdb keeps in-frame clones, though not all of them. V, J and clone size derive from that table, while D and trimming were established from the DNA sequence. The sample has over 200,000 clones, more than 80% seen once. The sequencing sample was made of peripheral blood. This TCR came from a man under 40 who had recovered from COVID-19. The chain couples TRBV3-1 (or the pseudogene TRBV3-2) to TRBJ2-3; 7 bases map to TRBD1. Written as DNA, the CDR3 is TGTGCCAGCAGCCACCAGGGGGTAGCTACAGATACGCAGTATTTT. Residues: CASSHQGVATDTQYF.